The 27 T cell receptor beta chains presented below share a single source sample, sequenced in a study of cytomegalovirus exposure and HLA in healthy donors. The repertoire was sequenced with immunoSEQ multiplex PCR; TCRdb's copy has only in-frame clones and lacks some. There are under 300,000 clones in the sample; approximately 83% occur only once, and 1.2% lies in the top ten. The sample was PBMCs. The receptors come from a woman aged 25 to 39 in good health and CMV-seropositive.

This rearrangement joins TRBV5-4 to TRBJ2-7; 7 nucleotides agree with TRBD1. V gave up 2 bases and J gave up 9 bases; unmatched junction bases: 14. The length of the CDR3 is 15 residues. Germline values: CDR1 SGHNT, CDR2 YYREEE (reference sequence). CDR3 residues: CASSFGTAEPTRQYF. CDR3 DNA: TGTGCCAGCAGCTTTGGGACAGCCGAGCCTACGAGGCAGTACTTC.

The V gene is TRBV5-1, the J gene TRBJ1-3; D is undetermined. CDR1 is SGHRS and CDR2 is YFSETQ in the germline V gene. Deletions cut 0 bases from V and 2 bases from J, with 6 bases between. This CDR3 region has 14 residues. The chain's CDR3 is CASSLGGTGNTIYF. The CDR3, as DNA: TGCGCCAGCAGCTTGGGAGGGACTGGAAACACCATATATTTT.

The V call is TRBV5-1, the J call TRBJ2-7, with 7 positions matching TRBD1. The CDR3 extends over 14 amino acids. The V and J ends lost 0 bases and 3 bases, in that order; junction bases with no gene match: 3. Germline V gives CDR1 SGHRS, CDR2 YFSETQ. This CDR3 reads CASSLVAGGYEQYF. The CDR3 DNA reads TGCGCCAGCAGCTTGGTTGCAGGGGGCTACGAGCAGTACTTC.

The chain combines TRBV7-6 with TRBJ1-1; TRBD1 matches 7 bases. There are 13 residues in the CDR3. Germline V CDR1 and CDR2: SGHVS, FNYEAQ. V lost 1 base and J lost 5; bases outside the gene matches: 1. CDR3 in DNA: TGTGCCAGCAGCTTAGACAGGGGAACTGAAGCTTTCTTT. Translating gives CASSLDRGTEAFF.

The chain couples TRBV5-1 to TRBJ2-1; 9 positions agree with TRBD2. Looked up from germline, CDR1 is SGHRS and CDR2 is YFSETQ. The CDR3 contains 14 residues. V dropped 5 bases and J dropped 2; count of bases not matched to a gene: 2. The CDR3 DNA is TGCGCCAGCAGGGTAGCGGGAGCCTACAATGAGCAGTTCTTC. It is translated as CASRVAGAYNEQFF.

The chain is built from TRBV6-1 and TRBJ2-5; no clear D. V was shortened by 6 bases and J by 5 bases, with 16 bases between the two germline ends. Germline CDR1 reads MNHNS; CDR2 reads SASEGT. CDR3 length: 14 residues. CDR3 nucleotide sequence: TGTGCCAGCAGCGCACACCTAGATATGGAGACCCAGTACTTC. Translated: CASSAHLDMETQYF.

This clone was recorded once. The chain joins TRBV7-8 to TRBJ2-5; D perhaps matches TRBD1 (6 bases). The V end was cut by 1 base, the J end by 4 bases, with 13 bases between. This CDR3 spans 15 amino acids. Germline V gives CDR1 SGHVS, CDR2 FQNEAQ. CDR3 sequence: CASSLVTGSAETQYF. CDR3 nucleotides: TGTGCCAGCAGCTTAGTAACAGGGAGCGCAGAGACCCAGTACTTC.

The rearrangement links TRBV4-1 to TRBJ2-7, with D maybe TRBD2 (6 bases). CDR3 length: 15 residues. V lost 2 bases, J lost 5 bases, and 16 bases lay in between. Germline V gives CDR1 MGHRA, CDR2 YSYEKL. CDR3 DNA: TGCGCCAGCAGCCAAAGGTGGGGGGAAGCTCACGAGCAGTACTTC. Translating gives CASSQRWGEAHEQYF.

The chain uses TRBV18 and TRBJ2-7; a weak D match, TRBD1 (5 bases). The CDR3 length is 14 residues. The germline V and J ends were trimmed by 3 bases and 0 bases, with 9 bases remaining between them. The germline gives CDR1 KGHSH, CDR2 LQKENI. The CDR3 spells CASSPPDSSYEQYF. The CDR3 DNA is TGTGCCAGCTCACCCCCTGACAGCTCCTACGAGCAGTACTTC.

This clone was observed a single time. CDR3 sequence reads: CASRARGSSYNEQFF. The CDR3 bases are TGCGCCAGCAGGGCTCGCGGCAGCTCCTACAATGAGCAGTTCTTC. The chain is built from TRBV5-1 and TRBJ2-1; D is unclear. V shed 5 bases and J shed 0 bases, with 12 bases lying between them. Germline V gene sequence: CDR1 SGHRS, CDR2 YFSETQ. The CDR3 is made up of 15 amino acids.

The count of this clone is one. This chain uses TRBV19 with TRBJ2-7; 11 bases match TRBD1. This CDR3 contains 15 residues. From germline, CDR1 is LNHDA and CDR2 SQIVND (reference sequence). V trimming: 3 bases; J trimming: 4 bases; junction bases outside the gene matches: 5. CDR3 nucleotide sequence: TGTGCCAGTAGTATGGGCGGACAGGGGGCTTACGAGCAGTACTTC. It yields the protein CASSMGGQGAYEQYF. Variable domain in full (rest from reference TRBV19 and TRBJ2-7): DGGITQSPKYLFRKEGQNVTLSCEQNLNHDAMYWYRQDPGQGLRLIYYSQIVNDFQKGDIAEGYSVSREKKESFPLTVTSAQKNPTAFYLCASSMGGQGAYEQYFGPGTRLTVT.

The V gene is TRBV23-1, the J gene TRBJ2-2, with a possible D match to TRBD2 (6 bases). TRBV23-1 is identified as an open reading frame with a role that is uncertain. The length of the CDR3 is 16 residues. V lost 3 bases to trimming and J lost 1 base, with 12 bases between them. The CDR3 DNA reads TGCGCCAGCAGTCATTATAGCGGTCAGAACACCGGGGAGCTGTTTTTT. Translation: CASSHYSGQNTGELFF.

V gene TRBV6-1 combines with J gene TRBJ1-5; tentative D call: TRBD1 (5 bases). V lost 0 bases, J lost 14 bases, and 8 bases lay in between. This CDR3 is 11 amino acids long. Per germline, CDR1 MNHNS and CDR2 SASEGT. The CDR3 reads CASSEARGKHF. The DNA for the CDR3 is TGTGCCAGCAGTGAAGCGCGGGGGAAGCATTTT.

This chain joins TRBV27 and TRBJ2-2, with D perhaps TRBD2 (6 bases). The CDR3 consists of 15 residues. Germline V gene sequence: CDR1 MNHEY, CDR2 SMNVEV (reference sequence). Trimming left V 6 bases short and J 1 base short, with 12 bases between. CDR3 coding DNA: TGTGCCAGCAGGCGAAATAGCGGGAACACCGGGGAGCTGTTTTTT. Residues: CASRRNSGNTGELFF.

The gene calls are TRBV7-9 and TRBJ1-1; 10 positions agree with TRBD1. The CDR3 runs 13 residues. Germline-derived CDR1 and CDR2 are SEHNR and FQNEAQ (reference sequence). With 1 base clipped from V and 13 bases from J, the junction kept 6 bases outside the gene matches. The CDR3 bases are TGTGCCAGCAGCTTAGGGGGGACAGGGGAGGTTTTCTTT. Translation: CASSLGGTGEVFF.

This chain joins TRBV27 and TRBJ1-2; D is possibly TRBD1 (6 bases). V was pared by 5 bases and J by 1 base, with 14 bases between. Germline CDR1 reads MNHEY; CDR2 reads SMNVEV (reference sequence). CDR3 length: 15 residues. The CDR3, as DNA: TGTGCCAGCAGTGGTCCCGGGACAAATAACTATGGCTACACCTTC. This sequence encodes CASSGPGTNNYGYTF.

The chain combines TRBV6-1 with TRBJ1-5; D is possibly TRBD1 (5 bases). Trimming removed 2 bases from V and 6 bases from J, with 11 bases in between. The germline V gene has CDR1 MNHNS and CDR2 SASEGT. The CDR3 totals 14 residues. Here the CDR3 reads CASSESGDSQPQHF. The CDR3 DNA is TGTGCCAGCAGTGAATCGGGGGATTCTCAGCCCCAGCATTTT.

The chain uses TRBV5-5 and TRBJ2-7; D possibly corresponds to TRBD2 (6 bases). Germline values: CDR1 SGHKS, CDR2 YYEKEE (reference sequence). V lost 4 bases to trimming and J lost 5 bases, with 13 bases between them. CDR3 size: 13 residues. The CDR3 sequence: CASSRILADEQYF. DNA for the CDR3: TGTGCCAGCAGCCGGATACTAGCCGACGAGCAGTACTTC.

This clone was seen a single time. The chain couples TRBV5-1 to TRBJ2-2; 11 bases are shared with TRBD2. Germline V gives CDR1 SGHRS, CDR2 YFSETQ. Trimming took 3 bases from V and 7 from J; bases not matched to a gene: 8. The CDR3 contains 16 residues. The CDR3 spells CASSSTTSGSGGELFF. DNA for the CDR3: TGCGCCAGCAGCTCCACTACTAGCGGGAGTGGCGGGGAGCTGTTTTTT.

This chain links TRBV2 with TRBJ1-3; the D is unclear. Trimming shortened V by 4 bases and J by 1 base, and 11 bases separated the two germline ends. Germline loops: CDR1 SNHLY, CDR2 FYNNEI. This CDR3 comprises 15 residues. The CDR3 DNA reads TGTGCCAGCAGTGTCCTCCGGGTTTCTGGAAACACCATATATTTT. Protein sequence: CASSVLRVSGNTIYF.

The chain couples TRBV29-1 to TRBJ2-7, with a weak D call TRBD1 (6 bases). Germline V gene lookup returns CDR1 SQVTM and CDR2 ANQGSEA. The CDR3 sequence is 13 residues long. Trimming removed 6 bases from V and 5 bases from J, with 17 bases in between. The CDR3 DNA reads TGCAGCGTGGGTACCCAAAACAGGGACGAGCAGTACTTC. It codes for CSVGTQNRDEQYF.

The CDR3 loop reads CASSEELQGGDTQYF. Written as DNA, the CDR3 is TGCGCCAGCAGCGAGGAATTACAGGGTGGGGATACGCAGTATTTT. The gene calls are TRBV5-1 and TRBJ2-3, with D maybe TRBD1 (6 bases). CDR1 is SGHRS and CDR2 is YFSETQ in the germline V gene. The CDR3 runs to 15 residues. V was shortened by 4 bases and J by 6 bases, with 18 bases between the two germline ends.

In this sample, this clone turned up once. DNA for the CDR3: TGTGCCAGCTCACCACCGGGGGCAGGGGCGAGCAAGCAGTACTTC. This codes for CASSPPGAGASKQYF. The chain employs TRBV18 and TRBJ2-7; weak D call: TRBD1 (6 bases). The CDR3 is made up of 15 amino acids. V lost 0 bases and J lost 8, with 17 bases in between. Germline V gene data show CDR1 as KGHSH and CDR2 as LQKENI.

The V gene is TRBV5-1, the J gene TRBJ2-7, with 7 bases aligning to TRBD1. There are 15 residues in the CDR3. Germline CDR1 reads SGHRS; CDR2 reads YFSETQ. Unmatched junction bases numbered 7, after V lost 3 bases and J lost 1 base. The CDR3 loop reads CASSSRQGLSYEQYF. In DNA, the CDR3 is TGCGCCAGCAGCTCCCGACAGGGCCTATCCTACGAGCAGTACTTC.

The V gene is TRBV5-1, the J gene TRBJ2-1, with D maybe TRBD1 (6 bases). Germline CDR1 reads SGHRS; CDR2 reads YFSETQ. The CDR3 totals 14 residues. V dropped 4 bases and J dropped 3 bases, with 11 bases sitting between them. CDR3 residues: CASSTGTNYNEQFF. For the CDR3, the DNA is TGCGCCAGCAGCACCGGGACAAACTACAATGAGCAGTTCTTC.

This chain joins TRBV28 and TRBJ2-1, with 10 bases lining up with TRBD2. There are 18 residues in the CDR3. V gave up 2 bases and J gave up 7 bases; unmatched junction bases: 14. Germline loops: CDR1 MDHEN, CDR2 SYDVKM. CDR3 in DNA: TGTGCCAGCAGTTTAGGGTTTACACTAGCGGGATCAGGGAATGAGCAGTTCTTC. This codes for CASSLGFTLAGSGNEQFF.

The CDR3 region has the DNA TGTGCCAGCTCATCACTAGACAGGGGAGGCGCTGAGCAGTTCTTC. Translating it yields CASSSLDRGGAEQFF. The chain combines TRBV18 with TRBJ2-1; 8 nucleotides agree with TRBD1. The CDR3 covers 15 residues. With 5 bases clipped from V and 9 bases from J, the junction kept 12 bases outside the gene matches. Germline CDR1 and CDR2: KGHSH and LQKENI.